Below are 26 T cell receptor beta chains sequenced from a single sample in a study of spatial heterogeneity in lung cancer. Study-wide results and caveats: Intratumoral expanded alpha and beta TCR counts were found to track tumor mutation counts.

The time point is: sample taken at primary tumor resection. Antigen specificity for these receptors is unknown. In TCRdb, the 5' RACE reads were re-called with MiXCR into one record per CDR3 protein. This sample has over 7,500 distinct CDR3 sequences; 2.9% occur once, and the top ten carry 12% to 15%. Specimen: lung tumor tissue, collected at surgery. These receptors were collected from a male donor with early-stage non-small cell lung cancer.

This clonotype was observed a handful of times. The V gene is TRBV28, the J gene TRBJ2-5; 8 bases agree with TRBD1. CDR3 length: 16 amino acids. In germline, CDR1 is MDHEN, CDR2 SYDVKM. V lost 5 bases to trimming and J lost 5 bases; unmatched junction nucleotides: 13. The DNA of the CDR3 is TGTGCCAGCAGTCCTAGTAGGCAGGGGGCTGGGGAGACCCAGTACTTC. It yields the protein CASSPSRQGAGETQYF.

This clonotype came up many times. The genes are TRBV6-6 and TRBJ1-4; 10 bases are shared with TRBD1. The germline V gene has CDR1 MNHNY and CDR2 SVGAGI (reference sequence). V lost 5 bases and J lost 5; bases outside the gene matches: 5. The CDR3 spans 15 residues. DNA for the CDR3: TGTGCCAGCAGTGGGGGGACAGGGGAGAATGAAAAACTGTTTTTT. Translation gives CASSGGTGENEKLFF.

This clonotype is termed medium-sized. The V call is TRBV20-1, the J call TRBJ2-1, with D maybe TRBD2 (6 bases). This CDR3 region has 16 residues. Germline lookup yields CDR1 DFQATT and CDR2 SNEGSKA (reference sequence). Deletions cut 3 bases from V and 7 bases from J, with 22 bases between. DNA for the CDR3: TGCAGTGCTAGTGACTCCGGGACTCTTACGGTAAATGAGCAGTTCTTC. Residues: CSASDSGTLTVNEQFF.

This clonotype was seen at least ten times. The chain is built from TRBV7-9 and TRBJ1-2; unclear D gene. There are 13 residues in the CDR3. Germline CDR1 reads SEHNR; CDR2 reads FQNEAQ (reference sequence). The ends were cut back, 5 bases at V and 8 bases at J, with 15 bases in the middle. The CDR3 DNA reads TGTGCCAGCAGCCCAGACGGATATATGGGCTACACCTTC. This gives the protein CASSPDGYMGYTF.

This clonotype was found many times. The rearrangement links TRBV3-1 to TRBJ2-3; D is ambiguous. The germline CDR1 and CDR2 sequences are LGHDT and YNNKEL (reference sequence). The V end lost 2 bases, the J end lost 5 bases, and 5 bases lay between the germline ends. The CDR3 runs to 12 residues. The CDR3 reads CASSQYGDTQYF. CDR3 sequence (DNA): TGTGCCAGCAGCCAATACGGAGATACGCAGTATTTT.

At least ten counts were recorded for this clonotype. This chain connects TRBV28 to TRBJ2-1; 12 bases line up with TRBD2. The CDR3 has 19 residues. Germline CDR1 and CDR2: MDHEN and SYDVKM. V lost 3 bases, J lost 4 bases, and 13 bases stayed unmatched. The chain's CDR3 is CASSFRRLAGEIPYNEQFF. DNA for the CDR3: TGTGCCAGCAGTTTCCGCCGACTAGCGGGGGAGATCCCATACAATGAGCAGTTCTTC.

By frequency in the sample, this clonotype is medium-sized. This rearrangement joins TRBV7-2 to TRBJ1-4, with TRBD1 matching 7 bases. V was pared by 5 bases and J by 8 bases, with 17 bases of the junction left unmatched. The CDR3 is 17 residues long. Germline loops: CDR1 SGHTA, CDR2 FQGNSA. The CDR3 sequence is CASSRITPTGNGEKLFF. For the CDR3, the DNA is TGTGCCAGCAGCCGCATAACACCGACAGGGAACGGGGAAAAACTGTTTTTT.

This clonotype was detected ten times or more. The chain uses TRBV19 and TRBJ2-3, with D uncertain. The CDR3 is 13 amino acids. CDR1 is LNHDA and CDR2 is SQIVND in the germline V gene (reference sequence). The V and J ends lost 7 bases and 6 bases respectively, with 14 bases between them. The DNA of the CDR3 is TGTGCCAGTACCCCAAGCTCGAGGGATACGCAGTATTTT. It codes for CASTPSSRDTQYF.

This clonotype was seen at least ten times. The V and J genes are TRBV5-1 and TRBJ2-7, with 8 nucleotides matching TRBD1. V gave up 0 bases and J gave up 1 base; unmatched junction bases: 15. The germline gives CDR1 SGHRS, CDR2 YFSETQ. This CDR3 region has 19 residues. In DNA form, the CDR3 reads TGCGCCAGCAGCTTGGGCACACTATTGTGGACAGGGTCTTCCTACGAGCAGTACTTC. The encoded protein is CASSLGTLLWTGSSYEQYF.

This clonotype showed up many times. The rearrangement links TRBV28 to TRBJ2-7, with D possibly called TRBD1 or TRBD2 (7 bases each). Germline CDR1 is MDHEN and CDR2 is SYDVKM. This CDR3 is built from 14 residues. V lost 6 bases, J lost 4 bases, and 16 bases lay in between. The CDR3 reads CASSDREGAYEQYF. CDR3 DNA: TGTGCCAGCAGCGACAGGGAGGGGGCTTACGAGCAGTACTTC.

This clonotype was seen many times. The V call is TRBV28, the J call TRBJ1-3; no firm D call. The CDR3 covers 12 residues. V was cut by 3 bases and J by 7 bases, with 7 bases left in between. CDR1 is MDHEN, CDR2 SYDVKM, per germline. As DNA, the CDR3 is TGTGCCAGCAGTTTTAGGTCCAACACCATATATTTT. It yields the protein CASSFRSNTIYF. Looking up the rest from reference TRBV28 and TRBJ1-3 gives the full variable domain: DVKVTQSSRYLVKRTGEKVFLECVQDMDHENMFWYRQDPGLGLRLIYFSYDVKMKEKGDIPEGYSVSREKKERFSLILESASTNQTSMYLCASSFRSNTIYFGEGSWLTVV.

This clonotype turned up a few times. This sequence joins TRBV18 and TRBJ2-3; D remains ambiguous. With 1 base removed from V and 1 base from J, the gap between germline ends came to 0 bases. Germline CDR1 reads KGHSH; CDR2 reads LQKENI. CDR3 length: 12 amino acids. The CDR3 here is CASSPRTDTQYF. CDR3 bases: TGTGCCAGCTCACCACGCACAGATACGCAGTATTTT. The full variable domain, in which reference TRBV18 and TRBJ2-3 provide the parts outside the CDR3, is NAGVMQNPRHLVRRRGQEARLRCSPMKGHSHVYWYRQLPEEGLKFMVYLQKENIIDESGMPKERFSAEFPKEGPSILRIQQVVRGDSAAYFCASSPRTDTQYFGPGTRLTVL.

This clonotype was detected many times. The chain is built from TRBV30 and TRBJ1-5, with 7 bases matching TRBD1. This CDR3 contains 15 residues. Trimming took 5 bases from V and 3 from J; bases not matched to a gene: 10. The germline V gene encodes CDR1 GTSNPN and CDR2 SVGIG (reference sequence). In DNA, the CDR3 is TGTGCCTGGGGGCTCAGGGGGATGAACAATCAGCCCCAGCATTTT. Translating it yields CAWGLRGMNNQPQHF. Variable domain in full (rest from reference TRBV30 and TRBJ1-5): SQTIHQWPATLVQPVGSPLSLECTVEGTSNPNLYWYRQAAGRGLQLLFYSVGIGQISSEVPQNLSASRPQDRQFILSSKKLLLSDSGFYLCAWGLRGMNNQPQHFGDGTRLSIL.

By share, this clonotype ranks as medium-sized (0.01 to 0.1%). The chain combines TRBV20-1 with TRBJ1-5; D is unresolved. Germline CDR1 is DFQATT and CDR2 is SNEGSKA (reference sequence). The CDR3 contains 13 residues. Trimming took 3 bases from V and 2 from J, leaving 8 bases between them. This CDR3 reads CSASISGNQPQHF. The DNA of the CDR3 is TGCAGTGCTAGTATTTCGGGCAATCAGCCCCAGCATTTT.

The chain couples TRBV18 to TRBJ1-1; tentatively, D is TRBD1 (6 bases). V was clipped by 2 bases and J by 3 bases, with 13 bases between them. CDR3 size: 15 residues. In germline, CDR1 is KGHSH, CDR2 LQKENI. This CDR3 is CASSPGTQPDTEAFF. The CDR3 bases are TGTGCCAGCTCACCAGGGACACAACCTGACACTGAAGCTTTCTTT.

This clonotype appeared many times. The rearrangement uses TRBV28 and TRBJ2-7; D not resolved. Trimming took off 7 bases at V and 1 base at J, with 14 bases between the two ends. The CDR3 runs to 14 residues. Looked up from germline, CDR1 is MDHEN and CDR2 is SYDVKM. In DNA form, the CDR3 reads TGTGCCAGCACGGCAGGACGCTCATCCTACGAGCAGTACTTC. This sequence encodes CASTAGRSSYEQYF.

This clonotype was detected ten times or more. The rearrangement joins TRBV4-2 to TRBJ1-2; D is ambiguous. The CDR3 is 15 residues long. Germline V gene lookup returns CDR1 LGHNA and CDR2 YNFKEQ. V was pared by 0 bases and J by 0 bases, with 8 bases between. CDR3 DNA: TGTGCCAGCAGCCAAGAAGCCTTAGCTAACTATGGCTACACCTTC. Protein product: CASSQEALANYGYTF.

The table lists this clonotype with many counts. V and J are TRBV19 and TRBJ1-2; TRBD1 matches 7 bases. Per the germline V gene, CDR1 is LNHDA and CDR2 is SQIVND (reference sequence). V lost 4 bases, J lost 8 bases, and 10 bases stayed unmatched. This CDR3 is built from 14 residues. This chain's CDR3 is CASSSGDRAEGYTF. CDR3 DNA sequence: TGTGCCAGTAGTAGTGGAGACAGGGCGGAGGGCTACACCTTC.

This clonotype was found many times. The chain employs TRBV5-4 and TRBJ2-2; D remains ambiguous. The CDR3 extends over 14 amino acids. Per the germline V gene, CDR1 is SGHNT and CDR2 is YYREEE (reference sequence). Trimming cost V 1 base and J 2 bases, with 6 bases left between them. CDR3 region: CASSLFTNTGELFF. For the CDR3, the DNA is TGTGCCAGCAGCTTGTTTACAAACACCGGGGAGCTGTTTTTT.

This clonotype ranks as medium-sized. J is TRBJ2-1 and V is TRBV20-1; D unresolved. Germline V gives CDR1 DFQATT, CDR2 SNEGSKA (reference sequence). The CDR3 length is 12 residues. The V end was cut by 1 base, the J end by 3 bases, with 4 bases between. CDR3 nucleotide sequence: TGCAGTGCTAGAGGCGGCTACAATGAGCAGTTCTTC. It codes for CSARGGYNEQFF.

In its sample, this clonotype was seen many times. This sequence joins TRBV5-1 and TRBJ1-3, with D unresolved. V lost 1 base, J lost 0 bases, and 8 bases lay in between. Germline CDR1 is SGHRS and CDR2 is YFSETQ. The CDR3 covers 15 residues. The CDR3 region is CASSLTAVSGNTIYF. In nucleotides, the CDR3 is TGCGCCAGCAGCTTGACAGCAGTCTCTGGAAACACCATATATTTT.

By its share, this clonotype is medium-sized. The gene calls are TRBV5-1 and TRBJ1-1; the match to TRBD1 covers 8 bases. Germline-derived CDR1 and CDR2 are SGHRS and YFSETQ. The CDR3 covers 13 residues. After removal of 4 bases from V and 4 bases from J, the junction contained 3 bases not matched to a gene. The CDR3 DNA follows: TGCGCCAGCAGCGTAACAGGGGGCACTGAAGCTTTCTTT. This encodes CASSVTGGTEAFF.

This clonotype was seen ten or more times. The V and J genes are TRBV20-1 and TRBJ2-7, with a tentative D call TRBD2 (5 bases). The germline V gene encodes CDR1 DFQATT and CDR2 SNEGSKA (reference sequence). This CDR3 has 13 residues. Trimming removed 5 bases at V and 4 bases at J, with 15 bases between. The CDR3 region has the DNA TGCAGTGCTTCGGAGGTTGGTAGGTACGAGCAGTACTTC. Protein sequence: CSASEVGRYEQYF.

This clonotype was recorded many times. CDR3 in amino acids: CASSYLAGGSNEQFF. The CDR3 DNA is TGTGCCAGCAGTTACCTGGCGGGGGGAAGCAATGAGCAGTTCTTC. The chain uses TRBV6-2 or TRBV6-3 and TRBJ2-1; 8 bases agree with TRBD2. Trimming took 2 bases from V and 6 from J; bases not matched to a gene: 6. This CDR3 comprises 15 residues. Per germline, CDR1 MNHEY and CDR2 SVGEGT.

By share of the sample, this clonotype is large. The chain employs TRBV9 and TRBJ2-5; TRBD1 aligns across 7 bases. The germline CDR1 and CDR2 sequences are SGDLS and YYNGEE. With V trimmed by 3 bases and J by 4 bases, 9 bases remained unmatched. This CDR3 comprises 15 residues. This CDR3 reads CASSDFRQGGETQYF. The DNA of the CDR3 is TGTGCCAGCAGCGACTTTCGACAGGGCGGAGAGACCCAGTACTTC.

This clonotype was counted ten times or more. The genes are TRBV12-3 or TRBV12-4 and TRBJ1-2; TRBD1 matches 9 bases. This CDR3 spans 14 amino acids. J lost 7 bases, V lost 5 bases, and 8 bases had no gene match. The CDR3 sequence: CASSPRQGVVGYTF. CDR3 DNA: TGTGCCAGCAGTCCCCGACAGGGGGTGGTTGGCTACACCTTC.